The rows below give T cell receptor beta chains drawn from one sample of a study of OX40 agonist ivuxolimab in advanced cancers. Data came from immunoSEQ multiplex PCR; TCRdb stores just in-frame clones and leaves some out. In the table there are tens of thousands of clones, 80% to 90% of which are singletons. The sample here was CD4+ or CD8+ T cells sorted from blood, taken in a trial of the OX40 agonist ivuxolimab. The source of these receptors is an adult with an advanced solid tumor such as melanoma, head and neck, liver or kidney cancer. CDR3s leave out the opening cysteine and the closing phenylalanine or tryptophan. Each record gives: CDR3 length, J gene, V gene, CDR3 protein.

11,TRBJ1-2,TRBV30,AWNTDRGVGYT
12,TRBJ1-2,TRBV5-4,ASTQGQTNYGYT
17,TRBJ1-2,TRBV28,ASSSLKGDSTFPNYGYT
12,TRBJ1-3,TRBV19,ASRGSDSGNTIY
13,TRBJ2-1,TRBV7-3,ASSPNAGGRNEQF
10,TRBJ2-7,TRBV30,AWRRGGWEQY
13,TRBJ2-7,TRBV2,ASSGLAEASYEQY
12,TRBJ1-2,TRBV6-4,ASSVEGGTYGYT
14,TRBJ2-5,TRBV11-2,ASSFGSGGRRETQY
11,TRBJ2-7,TRBV19,ASSWGNSYEQY
13,TRBJ1-2,TRBV4-2,ASSPSGDRVYGYT
13,TRBJ2-5,TRBV5-6,ASSLLPGGEETQY
11,TRBJ2-3,TRBV6-5,ASSRLAQDTQY
13,TRBJ2-3,TRBV11-2,ASSLGGGPTDTQY
13,TRBJ1-5,TRBV9,ASSAGQLSNQPQH
12,TRBJ1-6,TRBV6-1,ASSEFGRPSPLH
12,TRBJ2-6,TRBV19,ASSIGAGANVLT
13,TRBJ1-5,TRBV19,ASSISGALYQPQH
12,TRBJ2-1,TRBV28,ASKEGAGDNEQF
13,TRBJ2-5,TRBV5-6,ASSLWGQGRETQY
13,TRBJ2-3,TRBV4-1,ASSQVGQGSDTQY
9,TRBJ1-2,TRBV29-1,SVGDVGGYT
13,TRBJ1-5,TRBV5-4,ASSNRDLPNQPQH
11,TRBJ2-7,TRBV27,ASRTGPAYEQY
13,TRBJ2-5,TRBV19,ASSIFYRSGETQY
12,TRBJ2-1,TRBV5-5,ASSLYGVHNEQF
15,TRBJ2-5,TRBV5-4,ASSLPAGGPGGETQY
12,TRBJ2-5,TRBV30,AWMGRPPRETQY
14,TRBJ1-2,TRBV7-9,ASSPRHPQPYYGYT
13,TRBJ1-1,TRBV29-1,SVRAGGTGATEAF
13,TRBJ2-3,TRBV18,ASSPPSVGTDTQY
13,TRBJ2-2,TRBV7-3,ASSTTPSNTGELF
14,TRBJ1-3,TRBV7-9,ASSPQGPEAGNTIY
14,TRBJ2-1,TRBV9,ASSVAGGSSYNEQF
13,TRBJ2-1,TRBV21-1,ASSKTGGSYNEQF
11,TRBJ1-1,TRBV27,ASSHAQGSEAF
14,TRBJ2-7,TRBV2,ASSEGRGSGSYEQY
12,TRBJ2-4,TRBV9,ASSVGEDKNIQY
13,TRBJ1-4,TRBV5-1,ASSPTDRGDEKLF
11,TRBJ2-7,TRBV10-3,AIRDTGLYEQY
14,TRBJ2-1,TRBV7-6,ASSLNGPSSYNEQF
12,TRBJ2-5,TRBV6-4,ASSDRWGGETQY
13,TRBJ2-7,TRBV5-5,ASSWDSTGSYEQY
13,TRBJ1-4,TRBV13,ASSLRGTQGEKLF
14,TRBJ2-7,TRBV9,ASSVGQGQGTYEQY
12,TRBJ2-5,TRBV11-2,ASSSGELRETQY